Below are 26 T cell receptor beta chains sequenced from a single sample in a study of blood T cells in healthy people across ages. Sample-barcoded 5' priming and a J-beta primer mix drove a second PCR of roughly 7 to 11 cycles. In TCRdb, the 5' RACE reads were re-called with MiXCR into one record per CDR3 protein. Among around 1,800,000 distinct CDR3 sequences listed, about 39% were seen once. Sequences were obtained from blood. The source of these receptors is a human donor in good health.

In its sample, this clonotype was seen a few times. The CDR3 nucleotides read TGTGCCACCAGTAGGCTCGGACAGAAAGGTGAAGCTTTCTTT. This encodes CATSRLGQKGEAFF. The chain recombines TRBV15 with TRBJ1-1; D might be TRBD1 (6 bases). The CDR3 sequence is 14 residues long. Germline V gene lookup returns CDR1 LNHNV and CDR2 YYDKDF (reference sequence). Trimming stripped 6 bases from V and 7 bases from J, with 18 bases between. Drawing the rest from reference TRBV15 and TRBJ1-1, the complete variable domain is DAMVIQNPRYQVTQFGKPVTLSCSQTLNHNVMYWYQQKSSQAPKLLFHYYDKDFNNEADTPDNFQSRRPNTSFCFLDIRSPGLGDTAMYLCATSRLGQKGEAFFGQGTRLTVV.

The chain has TRBV25-1 and TRBJ2-3, with 7 bases fitting TRBD2. The germline V gene encodes CDR1 MGHDK and CDR2 SYGVNS. V lost 5 bases to trimming and J lost 0 bases; unmatched junction nucleotides: 20. The CDR3 spans 20 residues. The CDR3 protein is CASSRPPAKAGRTSTDTQYF. For the CDR3, the DNA is TGTGCCAGCAGTCGACCCCCAGCGAAAGCGGGGAGAACTAGCACAGATACGCAGTATTTT.

J is TRBJ1-1 and V is TRBV5-6, with no clear D. The germline gives CDR1 SGHDT, CDR2 YYEEEE. V lost 3 bases and J 7 bases, leaving 10 bases between the germline ends. The CDR3 covers 12 residues. CDR3 loop: CASSWRQFEAFF. The CDR3 DNA reads TGTGCCAGCAGCTGGAGACAATTTGAAGCTTTCTTT.

The chain has TRBV7-2 and TRBJ2-3; D is unresolved. Trimming took off 3 bases at V and 5 bases at J, with 12 bases between the two ends. This CDR3 has 14 amino acids. Germline CDR1 SGHTA, CDR2 FQGNSA. This CDR3 reads CASSFFGLEDTQYF. As DNA, the CDR3 is TGTGCCAGCAGCTTTTTCGGGTTGGAAGATACGCAGTATTTT.

The rearrangement uses TRBV4-3 and TRBJ2-6; D is uncertain. This CDR3 has 16 residues. V was cut by 1 base and J by 0 bases, with 7 bases left in between. Germline V gene data show CDR1 as LGHNA and CDR2 as YSLEER. The CDR3 protein is CASSQGMASGANVLTF. DNA for the CDR3: TGCGCCAGCAGCCAAGGAATGGCCTCTGGGGCCAACGTCCTGACTTTC.

The chain joins TRBV20-1 to TRBJ2-1; D is possibly TRBD2 (6 bases). V was shortened by 6 bases and J by 4 bases, with 19 bases between the two germline ends. Germline V gene data show CDR1 as DFQATT and CDR2 as SNEGSKA (reference sequence). The CDR3 is made up of 15 amino acids. CDR3 DNA sequence: TGCAGTGCCACTAGGCAGGGAGGTCAATACAATGAGCAGTTCTTC. This translates into CSATRQGGQYNEQFF.

This rearrangement joins TRBV7-2 to TRBJ2-3; 9 bases agree with TRBD2. Germline lookup yields CDR1 SGHTA and CDR2 FQGNSA. The CDR3 has 16 amino acids. The ends lost 6 bases at V and 2 bases at J; junction bases unmatched: 9. The CDR3 is CASRKAGLASTDTQYF. The CDR3 nucleotides read TGTGCCAGCAGAAAGGCGGGACTAGCTTCCACAGATACGCAGTATTTT.

The J gene is TRBJ1-2, the V gene TRBV5-1; D unresolved. The CDR3 is made up of 14 amino acids. Per the germline V gene, CDR1 is SGHRS and CDR2 is YFSETQ. Trimming cost V 0 bases and J 6 bases, with 12 bases left between them. The CDR3 DNA reads as TGCGCCAGCAGCTTGGACAGTCAGAGGAATGGCTACACCTTC. This sequence encodes CASSLDSQRNGYTF.

This clonotype was seen repeatedly, ten times or more. Written as DNA, the CDR3 is TGTGCCAGCAGCCAACGGACAGGGGTCTACGAGCAGTACTTC. Amino acid sequence: CASSQRTGVYEQYF. The J gene is TRBJ2-7, the V gene TRBV4-2, with 9 bases fitting TRBD1. The CDR3 length is 14 residues. V lost 2 bases and J lost 3; bases outside the gene matches: 2. Germline CDR1 is LGHNA and CDR2 is YNFKEQ.

The gene calls are TRBV4-3 and TRBJ2-3; D is unresolved. This CDR3 is 15 amino acids long. Germline V gene sequence: CDR1 LGHNA, CDR2 YSLEER. Deletions cut 0 bases from V and 4 bases from J, with 11 bases between. The CDR3 DNA sequence: TGCGCCAGCAGCCAAGATGGGGATGTGGCAGATACGCAGTATTTT. Translated: CASSQDGDVADTQYF.

This clonotype was counted a few times. At one end, the junction sequence differs from germline, possibly due to a read error. This sequence joins TRBV29-1 and TRBJ2-3, with D unresolved. CDR1 and CDR2 (germline): SQVTM, ANQGSEA. The CDR3 length is 13 residues. Here the CDR3 reads CSVIGTYTDTRYF. The DNA for the CDR3 is TGCAGCGTTATTGGCACTTACACAGATACGCGGTATTTT.

The CDR3: CSVKGRGPTEAFF. The CDR3 bases are TGCAGCGTTAAGGGAAGGGGACCCACTGAAGCTTTCTTT. V is TRBV29-1 and J is TRBJ1-1; TRBD1 might be the D (5 bases). The CDR3 has 13 residues. Germline values: CDR1 SQVTM, CDR2 ANQGSEA. Trimming stripped 5 bases from V and 4 bases from J, with 14 bases between.

In this sample, this clonotype turned up a few times. The J gene is TRBJ1-5, the V gene TRBV29-1; D gene ambiguous. This CDR3 is built from 14 residues. The ends were cut back, 7 bases at V and 3 bases at J, with 16 bases in the middle. In germline, CDR1 is SQVTM, CDR2 ANQGSEA. The CDR3 coding sequence is TGCAGCGCCACGACGGAGGCTTACAATCAGCCCCAGCATTTT. Translated: CSATTEAYNQPQHF.

The chain has TRBV9 and TRBJ1-1, with D unresolved. V was pared by 0 bases and J by 1 base, with 10 bases between. Germline-derived CDR1 and CDR2 are SGDLS and YYNGEE. The CDR3 contains 15 residues. The CDR3 here is CASSVVPVTNTEAFF. For the CDR3, the DNA is TGTGCCAGCAGCGTAGTCCCAGTTACGAACACTGAAGCTTTCTTT. Full variable domain (missing parts from reference TRBV9 and TRBJ1-1): DSGVTQTPKHLITATGQRVTLRCSPRSGDLSVYWYQQSLDQGLQFLIQYYNGEERAKGNILERFSAQQFPDLHSELNLSSLELGDSALYFCASSVVPVTNTEAFFGQGTRLTVV.

This clonotype came up a few times. The CDR3 protein is CASSQDIRNQPQHF. CDR3 coding DNA: TGTGCCAGCAGCCAGGATATCCGGAATCAGCCCCAGCATTTT. The V gene is TRBV3-1, the J gene TRBJ1-5; D unresolved. V dropped 3 bases and J dropped 4 bases, with 10 bases sitting between them. The CDR3 runs to 14 residues. Germline CDR1 reads LGHDT; CDR2 reads YNNKEL (reference sequence).

A note on this clonotype: A much larger clone differs from this one at a single base, so this may be a read error. The V gene is TRBV7-9, the J gene TRBJ1-2, with TRBD1 identical over 8 bases. The ends lost 2 bases at V and 4 bases at J; junction bases unmatched: 9. Germline-derived CDR1 and CDR2 are SEHNR and FQNEAQ (reference sequence). CDR3 length equals 16 residues. Written as DNA, the CDR3 is TGTGCCAGCAGCTTACCCTCGGACAGGGTGAGCTATGGCTACACCTTC. This codes for CASSLPSDRVSYGYTF.

V usage is TRBV7-2 and J usage is TRBJ1-2, with 10 bases lining up with TRBD1. Germline CDR1 and CDR2: SGHTA and FQGNSA. This CDR3 spans 14 amino acids. Trimming took 5 bases from V and 7 from J; bases not matched to a gene: 7. The CDR3 nucleotides are TGTGCCAGCAGCCTAGACAGGGGGCCTCTTGGCTACACCTTC. This encodes CASSLDRGPLGYTF.

This clonotype was seen a few times. This chain joins TRBV25-1 and TRBJ1-1; D not resolved. Germline V gives CDR1 MGHDK, CDR2 SYGVNS. Trimming took off 4 bases at V and 10 bases at J, with 13 bases between the two ends. The CDR3 is made up of 12 amino acids. CDR3 sequence (DNA): TGTGCCAGCAGTGGACATCGGATTGGAGCTTTCTTT. This gives the protein CASSGHRIGAFF.

V gene TRBV12-3 or TRBV12-4 combines with J gene TRBJ2-3; D perhaps matches TRBD2 (5 bases). This CDR3 is built from 12 residues. Trimming took off 5 bases at V and 14 bases at J, with 17 bases between the two ends. CDR3 sequence: CASSRTSDLRYF. The CDR3 region has the DNA TGTGCCAGCAGTCGGACTTCCGATCTGCGGTATTTT.

This clonotype was found once. The rearrangement uses TRBV6-6 and TRBJ2-1; 11 nucleotides align to TRBD1. Germline CDR1 and CDR2: MNHNY and SVGAGI (reference sequence). This CDR3 is built from 15 residues. The J segment lost 9 bases and the V segment lost 5 bases, leaving 9 bases of the junction unmatched. CDR3 in amino acids: CASSGRDRGRGEQFF. The DNA for the CDR3 is TGTGCCAGCAGTGGCCGGGACAGGGGGAGAGGTGAGCAGTTCTTC.

The sample holds a few counts of this clonotype. This chain joins TRBV4-3 and TRBJ1-2; no firm D call. V lost 0 bases to trimming and J lost 7 bases, with 9 bases between them. CDR1 and CDR2 from the germline V gene are LGHNA and YSLEER. The CDR3 has 13 residues. The CDR3 region is CASSQDSEGGYTF. The CDR3 nucleotides are TGCGCCAGCAGCCAAGATAGTGAGGGTGGCTACACCTTC.

The V and J genes are TRBV20-1 and TRBJ1-4, with a tentative D call TRBD1 (5 bases). CDR3 size: 13 residues. Germline CDR1 and CDR2: DFQATT and SNEGSKA (reference sequence). CDR3 in amino acids: CGTWGSTNEKLFF. Written as DNA, the CDR3 is TGCGGTACATGGGGGTCCACTAATGAAAAACTGTTTTTT.

The chain recombines TRBV4-2 with TRBJ1-3; D is unresolved. Trimming shortened V by 0 bases and J by 4 bases, and 10 bases separated the two germline ends. This CDR3 comprises 15 residues. CDR1 and CDR2 (germline): LGHNA, YNFKEQ. The CDR3 nucleotides are TGTGCCAGCAGCCAAGAGGGGTTTGGGGGAAACACCATATATTTT. Amino acid sequence: CASSQEGFGGNTIYF.

The chain joins TRBV5-1 to TRBJ2-1; either TRBD1 or TRBD2 may supply D (6 bases each). The V gene lost 5 bases and the J gene lost 0 bases, with 15 bases spanning the gap. Germline V gene sequence: CDR1 SGHRS, CDR2 YFSETQ. The CDR3 consists of 16 residues. CDR3 region: CASRGGEGGSYNEQFF. The DNA for the CDR3 is TGCGCCAGCAGGGGGGGAGAGGGGGGCTCCTACAATGAGCAGTTCTTC.

This chain connects TRBV6-2 or TRBV6-3 to TRBJ1-5; TRBD1 matches at 9 bases. The CDR3 covers 15 residues. Germline CDR1 and CDR2: MNHEY and SVGEGT. Unmatched junction bases numbered 5, after V lost 3 bases and J lost 5 bases. The CDR3 DNA reads TGTGCCAGCAGTTATCAGGGACAGGGAGATCAGCCCCAGCATTTT. Translation gives CASSYQGQGDQPQHF.

This chain joins TRBV5-1 and TRBJ2-7; 8 nucleotides line up with TRBD1. CDR3 length: 16 residues. Germline V gene sequence: CDR1 SGHRS, CDR2 YFSETQ. V lost 0 bases, J lost 3 bases, and 8 bases stayed unmatched. The DNA for the CDR3 is TGCGCCAGCAGCTTGGGACCCAGGGGGCAAGTCTACGAGCAGTACTTC. Its protein product is CASSLGPRGQVYEQYF. The variable domain in full, with the rest retrieved from reference TRBV5-1 and TRBJ2-7, is KAGVTQTPRYLIKTRGQQVTLSCSPISGHRSVSWYQQTPGQGLQFLFEYFSETQRNKGNFPGRFSGRQFSNSRSEMNVSTLELGDSALYLCASSLGPRGQVYEQYFGPGTRLTVT.